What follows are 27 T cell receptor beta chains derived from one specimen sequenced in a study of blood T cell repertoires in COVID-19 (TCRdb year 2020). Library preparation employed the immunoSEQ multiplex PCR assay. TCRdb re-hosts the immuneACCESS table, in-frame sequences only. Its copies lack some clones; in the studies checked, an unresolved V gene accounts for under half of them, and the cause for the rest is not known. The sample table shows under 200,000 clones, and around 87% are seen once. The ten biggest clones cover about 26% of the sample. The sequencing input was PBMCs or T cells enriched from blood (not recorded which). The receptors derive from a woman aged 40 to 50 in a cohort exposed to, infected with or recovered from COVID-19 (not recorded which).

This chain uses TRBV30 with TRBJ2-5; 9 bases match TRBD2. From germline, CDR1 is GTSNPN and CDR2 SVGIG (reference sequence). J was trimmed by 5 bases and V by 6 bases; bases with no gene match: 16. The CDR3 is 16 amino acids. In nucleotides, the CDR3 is TGTGCCTGCAGAAGTCTAGCGGGGCCCTCTTTTGAGACCCAGTACTTC. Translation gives CACRSLAGPSFETQYF.

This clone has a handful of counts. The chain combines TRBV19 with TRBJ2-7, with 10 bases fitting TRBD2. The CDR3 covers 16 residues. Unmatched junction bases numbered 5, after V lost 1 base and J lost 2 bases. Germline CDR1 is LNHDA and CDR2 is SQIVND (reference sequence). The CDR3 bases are TGTGCCAGTAGTATAGGCCAGCGGGAGGGCCCCTACGAGCAGTACTTC. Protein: CASSIGQREGPYEQYF.

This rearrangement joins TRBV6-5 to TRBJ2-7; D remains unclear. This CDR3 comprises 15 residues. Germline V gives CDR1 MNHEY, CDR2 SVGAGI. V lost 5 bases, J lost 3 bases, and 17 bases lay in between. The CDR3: CASSKPLTGFYEQYF. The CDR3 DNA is TGTGCCAGCAGTAAACCTCTAACGGGTTTCTACGAGCAGTACTTC.

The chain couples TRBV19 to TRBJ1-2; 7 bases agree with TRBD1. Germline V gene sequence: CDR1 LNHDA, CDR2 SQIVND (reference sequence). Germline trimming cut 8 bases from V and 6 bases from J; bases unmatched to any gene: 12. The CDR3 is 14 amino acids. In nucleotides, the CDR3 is TGTGCCAGTGAAACGATACAGGGGTTGCATGGCTACACCTTC. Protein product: CASETIQGLHGYTF.

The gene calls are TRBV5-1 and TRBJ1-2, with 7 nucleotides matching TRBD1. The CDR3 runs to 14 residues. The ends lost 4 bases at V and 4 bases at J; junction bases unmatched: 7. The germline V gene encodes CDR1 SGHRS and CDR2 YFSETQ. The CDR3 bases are TGCGCCAGCAGCACACAGGGGTTTGCCTATGGCTACACCTTC. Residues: CASSTQGFAYGYTF.

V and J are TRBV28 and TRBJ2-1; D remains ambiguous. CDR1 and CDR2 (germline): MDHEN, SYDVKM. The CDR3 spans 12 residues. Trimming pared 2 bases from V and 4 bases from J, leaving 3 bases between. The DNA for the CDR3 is TGTGCCAGCAGTTTAGAGTACAATGAGCAGTTCTTC. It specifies CASSLEYNEQFF.

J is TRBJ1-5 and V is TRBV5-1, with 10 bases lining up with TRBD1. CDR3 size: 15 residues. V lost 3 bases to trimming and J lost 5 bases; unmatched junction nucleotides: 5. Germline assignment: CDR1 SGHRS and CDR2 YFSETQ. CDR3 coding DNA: TGCGCCAGCAGCTCCGGGACAGGGGTCGATCAGCCCCAGCATTTT. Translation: CASSSGTGVDQPQHF.

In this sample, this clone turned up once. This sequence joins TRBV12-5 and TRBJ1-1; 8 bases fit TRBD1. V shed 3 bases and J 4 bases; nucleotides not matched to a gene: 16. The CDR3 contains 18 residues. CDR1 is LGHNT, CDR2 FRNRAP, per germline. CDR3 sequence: CASGFIRGAQGVVTEAFF. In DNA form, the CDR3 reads TGTGCTAGTGGTTTCATTCGTGGGGCACAGGGGGTGGTCACTGAAGCTTTCTTT.

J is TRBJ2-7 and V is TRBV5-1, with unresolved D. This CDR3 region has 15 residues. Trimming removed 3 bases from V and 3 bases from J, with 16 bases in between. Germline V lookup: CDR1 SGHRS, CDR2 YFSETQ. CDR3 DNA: TGCGCCAGCAGCTCAACCCGCCAAGCTAACTACGAGCAGTACTTC. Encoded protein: CASSSTRQANYEQYF.

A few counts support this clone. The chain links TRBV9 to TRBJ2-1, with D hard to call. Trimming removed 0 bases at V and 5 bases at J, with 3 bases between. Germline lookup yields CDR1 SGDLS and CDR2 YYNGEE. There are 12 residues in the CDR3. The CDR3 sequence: CASSVVNNEQFF. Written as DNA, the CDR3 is TGTGCCAGCAGCGTAGTCAACAATGAGCAGTTCTTC.

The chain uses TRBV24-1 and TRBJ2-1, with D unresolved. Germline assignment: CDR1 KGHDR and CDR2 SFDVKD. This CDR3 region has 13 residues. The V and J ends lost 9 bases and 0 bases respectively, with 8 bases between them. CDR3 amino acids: CATYDTSYNEQFF. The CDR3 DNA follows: TGTGCCACCTATGACACCTCCTACAATGAGCAGTTCTTC.

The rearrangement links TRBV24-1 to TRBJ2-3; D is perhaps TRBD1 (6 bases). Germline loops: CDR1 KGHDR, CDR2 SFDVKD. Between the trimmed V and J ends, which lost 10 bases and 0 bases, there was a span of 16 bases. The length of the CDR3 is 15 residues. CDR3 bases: TGTGCCACAGGTTCGGCCGGGACAAGCACAGATACGCAGTATTTT. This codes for CATGSAGTSTDTQYF.

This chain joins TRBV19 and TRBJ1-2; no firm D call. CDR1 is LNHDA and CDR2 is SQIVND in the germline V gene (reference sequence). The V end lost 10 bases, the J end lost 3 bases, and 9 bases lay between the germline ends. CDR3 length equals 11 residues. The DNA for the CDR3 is TGTGCCACCAGCGCTGACTATGGCTACACCTTC. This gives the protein CATSADYGYTF.

CDR3 sequence: CASSSLPGQNENYGYTF. The CDR3 bases are TGTGCCAGCAGCTCTCTACCTGGACAGAACGAAAACTATGGCTACACCTTC. This chain uses TRBV5-5 with TRBJ1-2; maybe TRBD1 (6 bases). The CDR3 runs 17 residues. Trimming removed 3 bases from V and 2 bases from J, with 20 bases in between. Looked up from germline, CDR1 is SGHKS and CDR2 is YYEKEE (reference sequence).

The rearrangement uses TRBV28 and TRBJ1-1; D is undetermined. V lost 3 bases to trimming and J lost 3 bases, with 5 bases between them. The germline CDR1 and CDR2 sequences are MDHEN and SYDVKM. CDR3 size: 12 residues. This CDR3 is CASSLSYTEAFF. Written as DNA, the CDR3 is TGTGCCAGCAGTTTGTCTTACACTGAAGCTTTCTTT.

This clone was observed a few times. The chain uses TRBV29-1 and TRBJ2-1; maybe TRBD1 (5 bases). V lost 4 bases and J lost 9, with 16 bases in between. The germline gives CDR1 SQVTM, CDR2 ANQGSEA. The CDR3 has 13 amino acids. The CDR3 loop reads CSVVTPGRPEQFF. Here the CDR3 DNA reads TGCAGCGTTGTAACTCCAGGGCGGCCTGAGCAGTTCTTC.

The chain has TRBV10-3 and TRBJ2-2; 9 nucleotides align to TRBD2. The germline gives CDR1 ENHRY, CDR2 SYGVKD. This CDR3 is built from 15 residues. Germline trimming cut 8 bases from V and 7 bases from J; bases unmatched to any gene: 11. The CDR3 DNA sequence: TGTGCCATCCCAGGCCCTAGCGGGAATGTCGGGGAGCTGTTTTTT. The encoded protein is CAIPGPSGNVGELFF.

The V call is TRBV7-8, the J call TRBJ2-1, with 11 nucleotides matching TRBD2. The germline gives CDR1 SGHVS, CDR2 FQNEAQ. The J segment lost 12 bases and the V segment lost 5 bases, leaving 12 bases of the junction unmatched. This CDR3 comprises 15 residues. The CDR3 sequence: CASSPQGLAVHGQFF. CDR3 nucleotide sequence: TGTGCCAGCAGCCCGCAGGGACTAGCGGTACACGGGCAGTTCTTC.

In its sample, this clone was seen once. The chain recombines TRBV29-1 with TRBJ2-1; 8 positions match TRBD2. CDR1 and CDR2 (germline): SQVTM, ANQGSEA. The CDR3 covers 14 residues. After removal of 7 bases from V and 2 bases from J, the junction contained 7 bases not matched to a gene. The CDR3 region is CSARGGAAYNEQFF. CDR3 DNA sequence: TGCAGCGCCCGGGGGGGAGCAGCCTACAATGAGCAGTTCTTC.

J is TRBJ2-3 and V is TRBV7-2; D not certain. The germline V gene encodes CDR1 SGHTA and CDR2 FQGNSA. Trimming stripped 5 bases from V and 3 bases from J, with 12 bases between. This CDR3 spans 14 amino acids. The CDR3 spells CASSARVTTDTQYF. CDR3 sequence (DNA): TGTGCCAGCAGCGCCCGGGTCACAACAGATACGCAGTATTTT.

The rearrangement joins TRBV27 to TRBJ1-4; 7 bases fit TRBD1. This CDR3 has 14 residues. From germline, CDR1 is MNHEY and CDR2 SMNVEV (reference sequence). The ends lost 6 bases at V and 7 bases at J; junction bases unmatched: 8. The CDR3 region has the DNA TGTGCCAGCAGGGCACAGGGGACGAGTGAAAAACTGTTTTTT. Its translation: CASRAQGTSEKLFF.

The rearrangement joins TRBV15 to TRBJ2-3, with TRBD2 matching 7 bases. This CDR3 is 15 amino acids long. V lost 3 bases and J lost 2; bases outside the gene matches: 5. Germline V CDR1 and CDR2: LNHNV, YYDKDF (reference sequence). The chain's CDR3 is CATSRSSGNTDTQYF. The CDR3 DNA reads TGTGCCACCAGCAGGTCTAGCGGTAACACAGATACGCAGTATTTT.

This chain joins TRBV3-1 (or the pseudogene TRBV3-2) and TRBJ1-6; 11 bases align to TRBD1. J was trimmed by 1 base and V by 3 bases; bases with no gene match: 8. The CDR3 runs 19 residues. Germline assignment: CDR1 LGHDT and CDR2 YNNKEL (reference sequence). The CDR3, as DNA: TGTGCCAGCAGCCAGAGGACAGGGGGCGGATGGTCCTATAATTCACCCCTCCACTTT. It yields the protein CASSQRTGGGWSYNSPLHF.

For the CDR3, the DNA is TGTGCCAGCAGTCGTCAGGGGGCGCGGGGCTATGGCTACACCTTC. Its translation is CASSRQGARGYGYTF. The chain couples TRBV6-5 to TRBJ1-2, with 8 bases aligning to TRBD1. The trim removed 5 bases at V and 4 bases at J, leaving 9 bases unmatched. The length of the CDR3 is 15 residues. The germline V gene has CDR1 MNHEY and CDR2 SVGAGI.

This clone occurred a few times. The CDR3, as DNA: TGTGCCAGCAGGGACAGGGCCCCCTATGGCTACACCTTC. This translates into CASRDRAPYGYTF. The rearrangement joins TRBV28 to TRBJ1-2, with TRBD1 matching 8 bases. The CDR3 contains 13 residues. Trimming at V came to 6 bases and at J to 4 bases, leaving 4 bases not matched to a gene. In germline, CDR1 is MDHEN, CDR2 SYDVKM.

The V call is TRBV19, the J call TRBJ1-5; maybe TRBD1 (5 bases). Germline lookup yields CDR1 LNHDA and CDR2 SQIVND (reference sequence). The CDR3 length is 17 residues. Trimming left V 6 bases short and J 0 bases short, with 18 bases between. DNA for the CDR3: TGTGCCAGTAGCCCCGGCGGGGGAGGGAATAGCAATCAGCCCCAGCATTTT. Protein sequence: CASSPGGGGNSNQPQHF.

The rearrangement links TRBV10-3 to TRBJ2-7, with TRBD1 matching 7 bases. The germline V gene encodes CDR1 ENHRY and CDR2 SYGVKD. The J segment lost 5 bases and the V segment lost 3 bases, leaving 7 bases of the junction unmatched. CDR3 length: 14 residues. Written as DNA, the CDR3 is TGTGCCATCAGTGACCGACAGGGAAGTAACGAGCAGTACTTC. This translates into CAISDRQGSNEQYF.